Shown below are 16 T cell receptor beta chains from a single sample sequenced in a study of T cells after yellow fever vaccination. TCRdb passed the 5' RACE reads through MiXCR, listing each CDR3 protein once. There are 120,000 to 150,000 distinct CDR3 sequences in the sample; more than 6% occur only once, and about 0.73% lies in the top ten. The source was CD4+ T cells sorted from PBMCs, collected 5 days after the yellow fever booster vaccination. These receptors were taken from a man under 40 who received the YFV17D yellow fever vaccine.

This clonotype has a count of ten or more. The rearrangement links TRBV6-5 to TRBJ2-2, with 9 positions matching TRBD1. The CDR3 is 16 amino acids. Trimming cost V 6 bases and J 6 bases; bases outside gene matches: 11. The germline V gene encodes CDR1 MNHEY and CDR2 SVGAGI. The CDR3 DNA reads TGTGCCAGCAGCACAATGAAAACAGGGGGCCCCGGGGAGCTGTTTTTT. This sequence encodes CASSTMKTGGPGELFF.

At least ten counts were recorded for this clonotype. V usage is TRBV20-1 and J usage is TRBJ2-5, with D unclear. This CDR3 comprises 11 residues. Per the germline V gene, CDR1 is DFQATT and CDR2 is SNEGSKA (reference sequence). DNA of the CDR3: TGCAGCGCTTTCCTAGAAGAGACCCAGTACTTC. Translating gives CSAFLEETQYF.

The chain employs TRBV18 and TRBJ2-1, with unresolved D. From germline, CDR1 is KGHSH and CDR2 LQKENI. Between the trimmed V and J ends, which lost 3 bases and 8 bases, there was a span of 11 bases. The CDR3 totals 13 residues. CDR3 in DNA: TGTGCCAGCTCACCGGTCCAGAGCGATGAGCAGTTCTTC. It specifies CASSPVQSDEQFF.

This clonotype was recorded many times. CDR3 nucleotides: TGTGCCATCAGTGTTCGGGCGGGCCAAGAGACCCAGTACTTC. It is translated as CAISVRAGQETQYF. This chain uses TRBV10-3 with TRBJ2-5; the D gene is possibly TRBD2 (5 bases). The CDR3 is 14 residues long. From germline, CDR1 is ENHRY and CDR2 SYGVKD. Trimming removed 4 bases at V and 1 base at J, with 10 bases between.

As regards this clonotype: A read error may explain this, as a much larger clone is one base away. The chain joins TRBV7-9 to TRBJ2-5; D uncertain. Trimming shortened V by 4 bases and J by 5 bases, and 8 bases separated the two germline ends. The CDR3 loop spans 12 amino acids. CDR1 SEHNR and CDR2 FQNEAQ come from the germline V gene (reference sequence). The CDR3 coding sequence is TGTGCCAGCAGCTATAGTCACGAGACCCAGTACTTC. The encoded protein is CASSYSHETQYF.

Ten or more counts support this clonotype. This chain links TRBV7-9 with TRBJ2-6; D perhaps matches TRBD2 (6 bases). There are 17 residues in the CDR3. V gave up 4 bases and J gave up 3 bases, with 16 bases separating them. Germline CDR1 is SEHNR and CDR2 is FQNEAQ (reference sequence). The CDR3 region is CASSSPGLLRGANVLTF. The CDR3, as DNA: TGTGCCAGCAGCTCACCGGGACTGCTCCGTGGGGCCAACGTCCTGACTTTC.

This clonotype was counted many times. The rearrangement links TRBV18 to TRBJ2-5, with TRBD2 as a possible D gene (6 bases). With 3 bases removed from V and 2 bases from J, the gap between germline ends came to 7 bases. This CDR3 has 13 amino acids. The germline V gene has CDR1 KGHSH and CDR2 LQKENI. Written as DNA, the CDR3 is TGTGCCAGCTCACCTGGGGGGCAAGAGACCCAGTACTTC. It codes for CASSPGGQETQYF.

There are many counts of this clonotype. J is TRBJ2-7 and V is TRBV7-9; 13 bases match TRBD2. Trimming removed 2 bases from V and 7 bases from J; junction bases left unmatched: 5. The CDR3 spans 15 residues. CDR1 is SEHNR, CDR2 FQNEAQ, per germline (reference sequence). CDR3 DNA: TGTGCCAGCAGCTTACGGACTAGCGGGAGTGGGGAGCAGTACTTC. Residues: CASSLRTSGSGEQYF.

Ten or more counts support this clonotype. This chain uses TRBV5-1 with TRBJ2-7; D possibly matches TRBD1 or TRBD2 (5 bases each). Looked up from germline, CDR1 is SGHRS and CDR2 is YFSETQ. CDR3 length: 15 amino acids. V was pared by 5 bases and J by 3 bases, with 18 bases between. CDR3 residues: CASSSSGTRNYEQYF. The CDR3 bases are TGCGCCAGCAGTTCTTCCGGGACCAGAAACTACGAGCAGTACTTC. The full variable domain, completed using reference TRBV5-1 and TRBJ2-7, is KAGVTQTPRYLIKTRGQQVTLSCSPISGHRSVSWYQQTPGQGLQFLFEYFSETQRNKGNFPGRFSGRQFSNSRSEMNVSTLELGDSALYLCASSSSGTRNYEQYFGPGTRLTVT.

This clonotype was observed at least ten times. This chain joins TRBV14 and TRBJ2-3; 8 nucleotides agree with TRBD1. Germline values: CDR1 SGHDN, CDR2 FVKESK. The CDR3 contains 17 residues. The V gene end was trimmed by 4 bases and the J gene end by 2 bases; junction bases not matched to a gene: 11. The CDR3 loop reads CASSPGGRGAPTDTQYF. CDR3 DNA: TGTGCCAGCAGCCCAGGGGGCCGGGGCGCCCCCACAGATACGCAGTATTTT.

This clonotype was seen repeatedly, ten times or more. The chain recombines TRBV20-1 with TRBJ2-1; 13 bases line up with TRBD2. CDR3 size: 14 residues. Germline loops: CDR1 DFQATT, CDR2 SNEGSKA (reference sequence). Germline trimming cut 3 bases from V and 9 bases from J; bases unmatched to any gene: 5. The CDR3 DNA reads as TGCAGTGCTAGTACGACTAGCGGGAGGAGTGAGCAGTTCTTC. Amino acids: CSASTTSGRSEQFF.

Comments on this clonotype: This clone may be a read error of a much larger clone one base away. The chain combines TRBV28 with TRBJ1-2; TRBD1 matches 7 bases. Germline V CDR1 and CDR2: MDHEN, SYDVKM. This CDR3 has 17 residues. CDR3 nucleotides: TGTGCCATCAGTCCCCCGGGGACAGCTCTGGGTTTGCGGGGCTACACCTTC. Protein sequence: CAISPPGTALGLRGYTF.

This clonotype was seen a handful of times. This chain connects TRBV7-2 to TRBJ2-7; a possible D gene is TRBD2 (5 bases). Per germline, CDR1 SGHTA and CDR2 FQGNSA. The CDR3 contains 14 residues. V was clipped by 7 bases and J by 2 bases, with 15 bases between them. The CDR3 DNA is TGTGCCAGCACAAGCCCTCTAGCCCCCTACGAGCAGTACTTC. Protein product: CASTSPLAPYEQYF. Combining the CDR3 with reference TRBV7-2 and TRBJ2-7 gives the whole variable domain GAGVSQSPSNKVTEKGKDVELRCDPISGHTALYWYRQSLGQGLEFLIYFQGNSAPDKSGLPSDRFSAERTGGSVSTLTIQRTQQEDSAVYLCASTSPLAPYEQYFGPGTRLTVT.

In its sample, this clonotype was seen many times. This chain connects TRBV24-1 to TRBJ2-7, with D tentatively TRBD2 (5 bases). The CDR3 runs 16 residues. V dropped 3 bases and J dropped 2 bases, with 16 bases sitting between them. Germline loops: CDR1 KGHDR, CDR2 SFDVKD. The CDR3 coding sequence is TGTGCCACCAGTGATCCAAAGGGAGACTCGCCCTACGAGCAGTACTTC. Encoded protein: CATSDPKGDSPYEQYF.

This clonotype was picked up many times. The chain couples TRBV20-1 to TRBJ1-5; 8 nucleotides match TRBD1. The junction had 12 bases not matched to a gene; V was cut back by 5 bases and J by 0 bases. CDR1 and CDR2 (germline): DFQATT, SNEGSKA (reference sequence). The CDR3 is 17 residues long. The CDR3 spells CSAAAGGLVLSNQPQHF. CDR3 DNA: TGCAGTGCTGCCGCAGGGGGCCTGGTACTTAGCAATCAGCCCCAGCATTTT.

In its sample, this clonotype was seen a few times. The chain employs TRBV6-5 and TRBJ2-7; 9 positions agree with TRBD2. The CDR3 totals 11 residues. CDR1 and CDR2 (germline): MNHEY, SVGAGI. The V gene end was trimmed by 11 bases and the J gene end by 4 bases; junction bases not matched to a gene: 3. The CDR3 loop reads CAAGGGYEQYF. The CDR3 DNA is TGTGCCGCGGGGGGGGGGTACGAGCAGTACTTC.